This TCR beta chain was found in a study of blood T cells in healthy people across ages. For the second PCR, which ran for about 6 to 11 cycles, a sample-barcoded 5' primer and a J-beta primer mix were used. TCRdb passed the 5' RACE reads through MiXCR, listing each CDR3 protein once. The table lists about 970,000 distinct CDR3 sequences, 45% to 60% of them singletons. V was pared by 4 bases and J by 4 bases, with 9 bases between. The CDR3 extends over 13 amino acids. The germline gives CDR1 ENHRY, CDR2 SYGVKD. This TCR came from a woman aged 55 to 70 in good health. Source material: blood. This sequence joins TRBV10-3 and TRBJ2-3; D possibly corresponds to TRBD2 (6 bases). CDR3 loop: CAISGSGADTQYF. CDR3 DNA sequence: TGTGCCATCAGTGGTTCGGGAGCAGATACGCAGTATTTT.